This paragraph covers one T cell receptor (beta chain) sequence. Antigen: not known. This entry belongs to a study of cytomegalovirus exposure and HLA in healthy donors. Germline assignment: CDR1 SNHLY and CDR2 FYNNEI. Trimming removed 10 bases from V and 4 bases from J; junction bases left unmatched: 10. The CDR3 is 15 residues long. PCR used 60 Vbeta primers and 13 Jbeta primers. Assay used: immunoSEQ multiplex PCR; TCRdb lists only in-frame clones, some missing. The sample lists 37,000 or so clones, more than 80% occurring once. Findings of the study overall: Across donors, sequencing depth was assumed by presence/absence analyses to be roughly uniform. A later analysis showed that HLA-associated TCR beta chains had undergone more clonal expansion than equally common others.

The sample was PBMCs. The sequence was obtained from a woman in her thirties or forties in good health and CMV-seronegative. The rearrangement links TRBV2 to TRBJ2-2; TRBD1 aligns across 9 bases. The CDR3 DNA sequence: TGTGCCACCAAAGGGTTGACAGGGGGCACCGGGGAGCTGTTTTTT. This gives the protein CATKGLTGGTGELFF.